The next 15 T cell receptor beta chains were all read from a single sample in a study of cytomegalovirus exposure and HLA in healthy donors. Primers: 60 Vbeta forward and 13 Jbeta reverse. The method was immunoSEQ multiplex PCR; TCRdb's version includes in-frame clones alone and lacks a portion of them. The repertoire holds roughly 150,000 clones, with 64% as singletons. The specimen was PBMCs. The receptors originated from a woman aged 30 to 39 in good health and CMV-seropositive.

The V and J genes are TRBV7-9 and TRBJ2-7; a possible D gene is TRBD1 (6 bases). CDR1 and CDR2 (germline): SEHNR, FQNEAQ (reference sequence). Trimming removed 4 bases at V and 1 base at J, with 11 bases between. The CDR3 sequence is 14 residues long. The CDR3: CASSSTGPSYEQYF. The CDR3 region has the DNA TGTGCCAGCAGCTCGACAGGTCCATCCTACGAGCAGTACTTC.

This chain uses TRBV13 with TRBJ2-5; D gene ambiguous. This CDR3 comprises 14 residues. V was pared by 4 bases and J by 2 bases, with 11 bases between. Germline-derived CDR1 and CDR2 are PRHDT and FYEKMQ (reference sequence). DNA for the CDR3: TGTGCCAGCAGCTCCAACGTGAGGCAAGAGACCCAGTACTTC. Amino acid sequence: CASSSNVRQETQYF.

The CDR3 DNA follows: TGTGCCAGCAGTGGGGACAGTAATAGCAATCAGCCCCAGCATTTT. Translation: CASSGDSNSNQPQHF. The gene calls are TRBV2 and TRBJ1-5, with 7 bases matching TRBD1. The CDR3 runs to 15 residues. Germline loops: CDR1 SNHLY, CDR2 FYNNEI. Germline trimming cut 4 bases from V and 0 bases from J; bases unmatched to any gene: 3.

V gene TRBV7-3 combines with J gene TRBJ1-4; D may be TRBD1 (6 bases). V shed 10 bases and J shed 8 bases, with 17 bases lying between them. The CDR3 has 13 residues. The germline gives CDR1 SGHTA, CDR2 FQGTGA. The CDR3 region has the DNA TGTGCCACTGGTCTTCAAAGGGGGGAAAAACTGTTTTTT. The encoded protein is CATGLQRGEKLFF.

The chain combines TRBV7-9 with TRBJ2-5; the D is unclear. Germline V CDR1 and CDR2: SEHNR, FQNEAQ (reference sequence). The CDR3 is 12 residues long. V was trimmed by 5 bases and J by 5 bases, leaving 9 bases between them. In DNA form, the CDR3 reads TGTGCCAGCAGCCCAACTGCGGAGACCCAGTACTTC. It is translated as CASSPTAETQYF.

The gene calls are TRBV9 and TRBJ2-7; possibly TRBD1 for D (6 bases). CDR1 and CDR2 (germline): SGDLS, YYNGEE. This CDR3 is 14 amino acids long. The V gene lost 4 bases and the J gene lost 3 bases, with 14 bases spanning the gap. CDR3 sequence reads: CASSPGGRGYEQYF. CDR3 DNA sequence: TGTGCCAGCAGCCCTGGGGGCCGTGGCTACGAGCAGTACTTC.

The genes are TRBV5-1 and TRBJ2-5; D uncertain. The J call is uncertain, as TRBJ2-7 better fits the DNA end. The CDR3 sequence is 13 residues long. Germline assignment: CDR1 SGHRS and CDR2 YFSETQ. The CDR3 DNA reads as TGCGCCAGCAGCTTGTGGTCAGGTTACGAGCAGTACTTC. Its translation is CASSLWSGYEQYF.

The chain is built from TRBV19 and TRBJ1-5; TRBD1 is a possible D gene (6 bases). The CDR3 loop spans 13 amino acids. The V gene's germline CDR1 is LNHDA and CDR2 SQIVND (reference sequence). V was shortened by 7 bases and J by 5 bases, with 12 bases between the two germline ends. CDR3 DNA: TGTGCCAGTAAGTTACAGGGCCATCAGCCCCAGCATTTT. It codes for CASKLQGHQPQHF.

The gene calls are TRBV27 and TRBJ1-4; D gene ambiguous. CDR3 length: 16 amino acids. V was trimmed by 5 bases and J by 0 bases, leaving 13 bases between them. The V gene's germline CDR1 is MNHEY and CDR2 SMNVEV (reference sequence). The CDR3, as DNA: TGTGCCAGCAGTCCCAGGATTCTTTCAACTAATGAAAAACTGTTTTTT. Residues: CASSPRILSTNEKLFF. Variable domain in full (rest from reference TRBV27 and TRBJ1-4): EAQVTQNPRYLITVTGKKLTVTCSQNMNHEYMSWYRQDPGLGLRQIYYSMNVEVTDKGDVPEGYKVSRKEKRNFPLILESPSPNQTSLYFCASSPRILSTNEKLFFGSGTQLSVL.

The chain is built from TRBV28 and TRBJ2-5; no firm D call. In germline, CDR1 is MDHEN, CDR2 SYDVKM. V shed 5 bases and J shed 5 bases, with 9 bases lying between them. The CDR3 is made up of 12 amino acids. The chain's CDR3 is CASSQSQETQYF. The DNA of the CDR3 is TGTGCCAGCAGTCAATCACAGGAGACCCAGTACTTC.

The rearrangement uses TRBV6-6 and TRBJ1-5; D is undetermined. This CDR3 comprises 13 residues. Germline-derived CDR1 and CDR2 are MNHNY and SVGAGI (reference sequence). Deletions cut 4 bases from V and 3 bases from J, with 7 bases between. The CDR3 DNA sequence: TGTGCCAGCAGTTTGGCCATCAATCAGCCCCAGCATTTT. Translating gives CASSLAINQPQHF.

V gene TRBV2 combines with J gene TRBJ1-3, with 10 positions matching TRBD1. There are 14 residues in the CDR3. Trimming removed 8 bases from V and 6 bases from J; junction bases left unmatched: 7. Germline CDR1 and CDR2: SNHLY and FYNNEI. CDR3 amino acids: CASRRGTGENTIYF. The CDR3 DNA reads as TGTGCCAGCCGTAGAGGGACAGGGGAAAACACCATATATTTT.

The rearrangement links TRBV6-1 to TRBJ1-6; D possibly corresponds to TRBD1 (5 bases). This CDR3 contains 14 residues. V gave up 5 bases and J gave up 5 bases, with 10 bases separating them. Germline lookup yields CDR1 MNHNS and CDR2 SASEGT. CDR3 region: CASSPTENNSPLHF. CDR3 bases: TGTGCCAGCAGTCCGACAGAAAATAATTCACCCCTCCACTTT.

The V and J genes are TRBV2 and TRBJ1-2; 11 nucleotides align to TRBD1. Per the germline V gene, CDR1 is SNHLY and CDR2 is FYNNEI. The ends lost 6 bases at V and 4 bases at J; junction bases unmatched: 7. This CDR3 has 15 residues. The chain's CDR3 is CASSAGQGAVYGYTF. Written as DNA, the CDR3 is TGTGCCAGCAGCGCCGGACAGGGGGCTGTCTATGGCTACACCTTC.

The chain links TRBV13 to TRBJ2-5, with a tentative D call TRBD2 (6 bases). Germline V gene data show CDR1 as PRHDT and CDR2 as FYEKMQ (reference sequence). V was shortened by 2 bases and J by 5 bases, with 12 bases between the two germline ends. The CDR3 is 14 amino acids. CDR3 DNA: TGTGCCAGCAGCTTAAAGGTTGGGGGGGAGACCCAGTACTTC. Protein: CASSLKVGGETQYF.